These 2 T cell receptor beta chains share one sample of origin, sequenced in a study of cytomegalovirus exposure and HLA in healthy donors. The PCR employed 60 Vbeta primers together with 13 Jbeta primers. The data were produced by immunoSEQ multiplex PCR, yet TCRdb's version contains in-frame clones alone and is incomplete. This sample carries 270,000 or so clones, around 86% of them seen once, and the ten largest clones take 3.5% to 4%. Sequencing input: PBMCs. Receptors originate from a man between 35 and 55 years old in good health and CMV-seropositive.

Worth noting for this clone: A read error may account for a junction end that differs from germline. The chain uses TRBV7-9 and TRBJ2-5; possibly TRBD1 for D (7 bases). Germline V gene sequence: CDR1 SEHNR, CDR2 FQNEAQ (reference sequence). This CDR3 contains 14 residues. CDR3 residues: CSSRRDSHQETQYF. Written as DNA, the CDR3 is TGTTCCAGCAGGCGGGACAGTCACCAAGAGACCCAGTACTTC.

J is TRBJ1-1 and V is TRBV7-3; TRBD1 is a possible D gene (6 bases). Germline loops: CDR1 SGHTA, CDR2 FQGTGA. The germline V and J ends were trimmed by 5 bases and 0 bases, with 7 bases remaining between them. This CDR3 comprises 13 residues. CDR3 protein: CASSNRVNTEAFF. The CDR3 DNA follows: TGTGCCAGCAGCAACAGGGTGAACACTGAAGCTTTCTTT. Full variable domain (remainder filled in from reference TRBV7-3 and TRBJ1-1): GAGVSQTPSNKVTEKGKYVELRCDPISGHTALYWYRQSLGQGPEFLIYFQGTGAADDSGLPNDRFFAVRPEGSVSTLKIQRTERGDSAVYLCASSNRVNTEAFFGQGTRLTVV.